This TCR beta chain was identified during a study of radiotherapy plus CTLA-4 blockade in lung cancer (dated by TCRdb to between 2018 and 2020). Regarding the complete study: Objective responses occurred in around 20% of enrolled patients, and over 30% achieved disease control. Overall study outcomes, separate from this receptor: After treatment with radiotherapy and ipilimumab, TCR clones that originated in tumors expanded in peripheral blood. The strongest predictors of response, as reported, were early dynamic changes in blood T cell clones along with a rise in serum interferon-beta after radiation.

The library was built by means of the immunoSEQ multiplex PCR assay. In its TCRdb copy, this immuneACCESS table keeps in-frame sequences only and misses some clones. Where compared with another copy, unresolved V genes explain less than half of these, and the others have no known cause. The sample table contains about 46,000 clones; only one count was recorded for around 79% of them. Approximately 9% of the sample belongs to the ten largest clones. A remark on this clone: Its target antigen remains unknown. No base quality information exists; no much larger clone differs at one position.

The study evaluated CTLA-4 blockade (ipilimumab) given together with focal radiation therapy in patients who had chemo-refractory metastatic non-small-cell lung cancer. A distance of 13 bases separates the germline ends of V and J, which lose 7 bases and 7 bases respectively. The germline V gene sets CDR1 to SNHLY and CDR2 to FYNNEI. Including cysteine and phenylalanine, the CDR3 has 12 amino acids. Only the CDR3 portion is preserved as DNA: 36 bases, with reading frame beginning at the first base. The source was peripheral blood, collected from a patient treated with radiotherapy plus ipilimumab. Rearrangement joined TRBV2 to TRBJ1-2; the D gene is not confidently resolved. This receptor was taken from a human donor with non-small cell lung cancer who had a complete response to radiotherapy plus ipilimumab. The CDR3 is CASNRLGSGYTF. The nucleotide sequence reads as follows: TGTGCCAGCAATCGACTTGGTTCTGGCTACACCTTC.